This T cell receptor beta chain is drawn from a study of T cell repertoires in cytomegalovirus infection. Study overall: Shared public TCR beta signatures pointed to both CMV infection and a matching HLA type. Notes on the study in general: The ex vivo response showed dominance by HLA-C-restricted CMV-specific TCR beta clonotypes. Cumulative frequency (of public TCR beta family members) identified carriers of CMV plus the relevant HLA.

TCRdb reprocessed the reads via MiXCR and lists one record per CDR3 protein. The sample carries 200,000 to 300,000 distinct CDR3 sequences, 9% to 15% recorded once. This clonotype was observed at least ten times. Its antigen is not identified. This CDR3 is 13 amino acids long. V trimming: 11 bases; J trimming: 1 base; junction bases outside the gene matches: 4. The chain combines TRBV12-3 or TRBV12-4 with TRBJ2-3; the match to TRBD1 covers 9 bases. Sequencing input: PBMCs. The TCR sequence derives from a human donor in good health (CMV status not recorded). Some clones in this sample may be carry-over from other donors' samples. CDR3: CAVRDRGTDTQYF. Here the CDR3 DNA reads TGTGCCGTTCGGGACAGGGGCACAGATACGCAGTATTTT.